Below are 7 T cell receptor beta chains sequenced from a single sample in a study of cytotoxic CD8 clonotypes in ibrutinib-treated CLL. Assay: immunoSEQ multiplex PCR; the TCRdb copy retains only in-frame clones and omits some. In the table there are 250,000 or so clones, 70% of which are singletons. Here the sequenced sample was PBMCs, taken after 24 months of ibrutinib treatment. These TCRs come from a human donor with chronic lymphocytic leukemia.

The V and J genes are TRBV6-5 and TRBJ2-7; TRBD2 aligns across 10 bases. CDR1 and CDR2 from the germline V gene are MNHEY and SVGAGI. After removal of 0 bases from V and 6 bases from J, the junction contained 5 bases not matched to a gene. The CDR3 is 15 residues long. The CDR3 DNA sequence: TGTGCCAGCAGTTACTCGGTGCTAGCGGGAGTCGAGCAGTACTTC. Amino acids: CASSYSVLAGVEQYF.

This chain connects TRBV30 to TRBJ2-1; 8 bases match TRBD1. V gave up 0 bases and J gave up 7 bases; unmatched junction bases: 14. The germline CDR1 and CDR2 sequences are GTSNPN and SVGIG (reference sequence). The CDR3 consists of 17 residues. CDR3 residues: CAWSVHRWQGARNEQFF. DNA for the CDR3: TGTGCCTGGAGTGTACATCGGTGGCAGGGGGCAAGAAATGAGCAGTTCTTC.

The rearrangement uses TRBV19 and TRBJ1-5; 7 bases fit TRBD1. Trimming took 6 bases from V and 6 from J; bases not matched to a gene: 8. The length of the CDR3 is 14 residues. The germline V gene has CDR1 LNHDA and CDR2 SQIVND (reference sequence). This CDR3 reads CASRQRGQSQPQHF. CDR3 nucleotide sequence: TGTGCCAGTAGACAGAGGGGACAGTCTCAGCCCCAGCATTTT.

The rearrangement uses TRBV7-2 and TRBJ1-5; D remains unclear. CDR3 size: 14 residues. V gave up 5 bases and J gave up 7 bases, with 15 bases separating them. Germline V CDR1 and CDR2: SGHTA, FQGNSA. The CDR3 sequence is CASSERPYGQPQHF. As DNA, the CDR3 is TGTGCCAGCAGCGAACGCCCCTACGGCCAGCCCCAGCATTTT.

The V and J genes are TRBV5-1 and TRBJ2-7, with 9 bases fitting TRBD2. With 3 bases clipped from V and 6 bases from J, the junction kept 10 bases outside the gene matches. CDR3 length equals 15 residues. Per germline, CDR1 SGHRS and CDR2 YFSETQ. The DNA for the CDR3 is TGCGCCAGCAGCTCCTTCCTCGCGGGAGGGGCCGAGCAGTACTTC. Its translation: CASSSFLAGGAEQYF.

The chain employs TRBV28 and TRBJ2-7, with 13 bases lining up with TRBD2. The CDR3 contains 15 residues. J was trimmed by 4 bases and V by 5 bases; bases with no gene match: 5. Germline V gene sequence: CDR1 MDHEN, CDR2 SYDVKM. The CDR3 protein is CASSQTSGRPYEQYF. CDR3 DNA: TGTGCCAGCAGTCAGACTAGCGGGAGGCCATACGAGCAGTACTTC.

V usage is TRBV28 and J usage is TRBJ2-7, with D possibly being TRBD1 or TRBD2 (5 bases each). Per germline, CDR1 MDHEN and CDR2 SYDVKM. This CDR3 spans 16 amino acids. V lost 4 bases and J lost 0, with 16 bases in between. CDR3 in DNA: TGTGCCAGCAGTTCGTGGGGGACCCCCACCTCCTACGAGCAGTACTTC. This sequence encodes CASSSWGTPTSYEQYF.